Shown below are 19 T cell receptor beta chains from a single sample sequenced in a study of blood T cell repertoires in COVID-19. Assay used: immunoSEQ multiplex PCR; TCRdb lists only in-frame clones, some missing. The sample lists 140,000 to 150,000 clones, around nine tenths occurring once. The sample consisted of peripheral blood. The receptors derive from a man aged 55 to 69 with active or convalescent COVID-19.

The J gene is TRBJ1-1, the V gene TRBV28, with 8 bases identical to TRBD1. Germline CDR1 reads MDHEN; CDR2 reads SYDVKM. The ends lost 5 bases at V and 0 bases at J; junction bases unmatched: 8. This CDR3 region has 16 residues. The chain's CDR3 is CASSPRPTGVNTEAFF. The DNA of the CDR3 is TGTGCCAGCAGTCCTCGCCCGACAGGGGTGAACACTGAAGCTTTCTTT.

V gene TRBV6-1 combines with J gene TRBJ2-7, with D uncertain. Germline-derived CDR1 and CDR2 are MNHNS and SASEGT. This CDR3 spans 16 amino acids. Between the trimmed V and J ends, which lost 2 bases and 0 bases, there was a span of 14 bases. The CDR3 DNA follows: TGTGCCAGCAGTGAAAGAAATACGGAGATCTCCTACGAGCAGTACTTC. It is translated as CASSERNTEISYEQYF.

This clone was counted a few times. V and J are TRBV2 and TRBJ1-6; 7 bases are shared with TRBD1. CDR3 length: 14 amino acids. Germline trimming cut 11 bases from V and 9 bases from J; bases unmatched to any gene: 13. The germline V gene has CDR1 SNHLY and CDR2 FYNNEI. This chain's CDR3 is CAGTGDARSSPLHF. The CDR3 nucleotides are TGTGCCGGCACAGGGGATGCGCGTAGTTCACCCCTCCACTTT.

Remarks on this clone: Other DNA sequences in this specimen translate into the identical CDR3. The J gene is TRBJ2-3, the V gene TRBV6-4; TRBD1 aligns across 8 bases. CDR3 length: 15 residues. Germline CDR1 is MRHNA and CDR2 is SNTAGT. The J segment lost 1 base and the V segment lost 5 bases, leaving 5 bases of the junction unmatched. In DNA form, the CDR3 reads TGTGCCAGCAGTCCCGGACAGGGAGGCACAGATACGCAGTATTTT. Translation gives CASSPGQGGTDTQYF.

The chain carries TRBV6-5 and TRBJ2-5; 11 nucleotides align to TRBD2. Germline V CDR1 and CDR2: MNHEY, SVGAGI. The length of the CDR3 is 15 residues. The V and J ends lost 2 bases and 4 bases, in that order; junction bases with no gene match: 3. CDR3 in DNA: TGTGCCAGCAGTTACGGGCTAGCGGGGGGAGAGACCCAGTACTTC. Protein sequence: CASSYGLAGGETQYF.

The gene calls are TRBV27 and TRBJ2-5; 12 bases match TRBD1. This CDR3 has 15 residues. Germline V gene sequence: CDR1 MNHEY, CDR2 SMNVEV (reference sequence). With V trimmed by 5 bases and J by 5 bases, 6 bases remained unmatched. CDR3 sequence: CASSNPGTGGETQYF. The DNA of the CDR3 is TGTGCCAGCAGTAATCCCGGGACAGGGGGCGAGACCCAGTACTTC.

As regards this clone: One junction end disagrees with the germline gene, perhaps due to a read error. The chain has TRBV6-2 or TRBV6-3 and TRBJ2-5; TRBD2 matches 9 bases. Germline values: CDR1 MNHEY, CDR2 SVGEGT. The CDR3 length is 17 residues. This CDR3 is CASSYSLREGDQETQYF. In DNA form, the CDR3 reads TGTGCCAGCAGTTACTCGCTGCGGGAGGGCGACCAGGAGACCCAGTACTTC.

The chain has TRBV28 and TRBJ2-2; 8 bases match TRBD2. Germline CDR1 reads MDHEN; CDR2 reads SYDVKM. This CDR3 contains 13 residues. V lost 10 bases, J lost 5 bases, and 6 bases stayed unmatched. Here the CDR3 reads CATGGWRTGELFF. Written as DNA, the CDR3 is TGTGCCACGGGGGGGTGGAGGACCGGGGAGCTGTTTTTT.

The rearrangement uses TRBV6-1 and TRBJ2-1; possible D gene TRBD1, 6 bases. V was pared by 4 bases and J by 1 base, with 14 bases between. Germline-derived CDR1 and CDR2 are MNHNS and SASEGT. This CDR3 contains 16 residues. The DNA of the CDR3 is TGTGCCAGCAGTGCGCCGGCCAGGGGTTCCTACAATGAGCAGTTCTTC. The encoded protein is CASSAPARGSYNEQFF.

The rearrangement uses TRBV7-9 and TRBJ2-3; 8 bases fit TRBD1. V trimming: 0 bases; J trimming: 5 bases; junction bases outside the gene matches: 4. The CDR3 has 15 amino acids. The V gene's germline CDR1 is SEHNR and CDR2 FQNEAQ (reference sequence). The CDR3 here is CASSLAGTGGDTQYF. As DNA, the CDR3 is TGTGCCAGCAGCTTAGCCGGGACAGGAGGAGATACGCAGTATTTT.

This rearrangement joins TRBV27 to TRBJ1-2; TRBD1 agrees at 11 bases. The germline V gene encodes CDR1 MNHEY and CDR2 SMNVEV (reference sequence). The CDR3 spans 15 residues. Losses at the gene ends were 3 bases for V and 8 bases for J; bases not matched to a gene: 8. The CDR3 nucleotides read TGTGCCAGCAGTTTGACGCCGGGACAGGGGGGCGGCTACACCTTC. Its protein product is CASSLTPGQGGGYTF.

V is TRBV27 and J is TRBJ2-3; TRBD1 agrees at 7 bases. There are 16 residues in the CDR3. V trimming: 5 bases; J trimming: 2 bases; junction bases outside the gene matches: 10. In germline, CDR1 is MNHEY, CDR2 SMNVEV (reference sequence). The CDR3 reads CASSQARQGFTDTQYF. The CDR3, as DNA: TGTGCCAGCAGTCAGGCCCGACAGGGCTTCACAGATACGCAGTATTTT.

This clone was seen a single time. The V and J genes are TRBV19 and TRBJ2-7; 9 nucleotides align to TRBD1. This CDR3 region has 15 residues. With V trimmed by 5 bases and J by 4 bases, 9 bases remained unmatched. From germline, CDR1 is LNHDA and CDR2 SQIVND (reference sequence). The DNA for the CDR3 is TGTGCCAGTAGTCCTAACAGGGGGCGCGGGTACGAGCAGTACTTC. As protein: CASSPNRGRGYEQYF.

This chain links TRBV19 with TRBJ1-1, with 9 bases matching TRBD1. V gave up 6 bases and J gave up 1 base; unmatched junction bases: 9. Germline V gene lookup returns CDR1 LNHDA and CDR2 SQIVND (reference sequence). The CDR3 is 16 amino acids. The CDR3 sequence is CASRTPPGQGNTEAFF. The CDR3, as DNA: TGTGCCAGTAGGACGCCCCCGGGACAGGGGAACACTGAAGCTTTCTTT.

V and J are TRBV25-1 and TRBJ2-5; possibly TRBD2 for D (5 bases). The V end was cut by 1 base, the J end by 4 bases, with 16 bases between. The CDR3 sequence is 16 residues long. Per the germline V gene, CDR1 is MGHDK and CDR2 is SYGVNS. CDR3: CASSEFGVSATETQYF. The DNA of the CDR3 is TGTGCCAGCAGTGAATTCGGGGTATCAGCCACAGAGACCCAGTACTTC.

The V and J genes are TRBV5-1 and TRBJ2-3; D uncertain. CDR1 and CDR2 (germline): SGHRS, YFSETQ. Trimming took 4 bases from V and 0 from J, leaving 12 bases between them. The CDR3 has 15 residues. The CDR3 reads CASSQTTTSTDTQYF. CDR3 nucleotides: TGCGCCAGCAGCCAAACCACTACTAGCACAGATACGCAGTATTTT.

The chain is built from TRBV30 and TRBJ1-6; the D is unclear. The germline V and J ends were trimmed by 2 bases and 4 bases, with 12 bases remaining between them. Germline V CDR1 and CDR2: GTSNPN, SVGIG (reference sequence). This CDR3 is 15 amino acids long. DNA of the CDR3: TGTGCCTGGAGTTCTCCGGGTCTATATAATTCACCCCTCCACTTT. Its protein product is CAWSSPGLYNSPLHF.

The chain uses TRBV30 and TRBJ1-1, with 7 bases lining up with TRBD1. V was clipped by 0 bases and J by 8 bases; unmatched bases: 9. The CDR3 has 14 residues. In germline, CDR1 is GTSNPN, CDR2 SVGIG (reference sequence). The CDR3 is CAWSVRWRGQEAFF. The CDR3 nucleotides are TGTGCCTGGAGTGTACGATGGCGGGGACAGGAAGCTTTCTTT.

The chain combines TRBV27 with TRBJ1-6; 8 bases agree with TRBD1. Trimming at V came to 5 bases and at J to 7 bases, leaving 7 bases not matched to a gene. Germline V lookup: CDR1 MNHEY, CDR2 SMNVEV (reference sequence). The CDR3 covers 15 residues. DNA for the CDR3: TGTGCCAGCAGTCCTCGGACAGGGCCGAATTCACCCCTCCACTTT. Encoded protein: CASSPRTGPNSPLHF.